The 24 T cell receptor beta chains below all came from one sample that was sequenced in a study of OX40 agonist ivuxolimab in advanced cancers. The protocol was immunoSEQ multiplex PCR, while the TCRdb copy is restricted to in-frame clones and leaves out a portion. This table holds 100,000 to 120,000 clones, around 93% found once. The material was CD4+ or CD8+ T cells sorted from blood, obtained in a trial of the OX40 agonist ivuxolimab. The source of these receptors is an adult with an advanced solid tumor such as melanoma, head and neck, liver or kidney cancer.

The chain carries TRBV21-1 and TRBJ2-7; the table names TRBD2, a call not compared with the DNA. TRBV21-1 is an annotated pseudogene. The CDR3 extends over 13 amino acids. The CDR3 DNA reads TGTGCCAGCCCAACGGGGGGCTCCTACGAGCAGTACTTC. Protein sequence: CASPTGGSYEQYF.

The chain recombines TRBV11-2 with TRBJ1-6; D gene uncertain. CDR3 length equals 14 residues. The germline V and J ends were trimmed by 5 bases and 8 bases, with 13 bases remaining between them. CDR1 SGHAT and CDR2 FQNNGV come from the germline V gene. CDR3 sequence reads: CASSPGRVDSPLHF. The CDR3 bases are TGTGCCAGCAGCCCGGGTCGGGTAGATTCACCCCTCCACTTT.

This clone was detected once. V usage is TRBV10-3 and J usage is TRBJ2-7; maybe TRBD1 (5 bases). Germline V gene sequence: CDR1 ENHRY, CDR2 SYGVKD. The V gene lost 5 bases and the J gene lost 1 base, with 21 bases spanning the gap. The CDR3 spans 17 residues. This chain's CDR3 is CAISSTPQRTPSYEQYF. For the CDR3, the DNA is TGTGCCATCAGTTCTACACCCCAGAGGACACCGTCCTACGAGCAGTACTTC.

The chain has TRBV5-6 and TRBJ2-1; D unclear. The CDR3 spans 11 residues. V was trimmed by 1 base and J by 8 bases, leaving 4 bases between them. The germline gives CDR1 SGHDT, CDR2 YYEEEE. CDR3 sequence reads: CASSLRHEQFF. The CDR3 DNA reads TGTGCCAGCAGCTTGCGGCATGAGCAGTTCTTC.

The V gene is TRBV15, the J gene TRBJ2-5; D unclear. Germline lookup yields CDR1 LNHNV and CDR2 YYDKDF (reference sequence). The CDR3 loop spans 14 amino acids. The V end was cut by 3 bases, the J end by 3 bases, with 11 bases between. This chain's CDR3 is CATSRNLAEETQYF. In DNA, the CDR3 is TGTGCCACCAGCAGGAACTTGGCGGAAGAGACCCAGTACTTC.

The genes are TRBV6-1 and TRBJ2-1, with 11 bases aligning to TRBD2. The CDR3 contains 14 residues. The V gene's germline CDR1 is MNHNS and CDR2 SASEGT. The J segment lost 8 bases and the V segment lost 7 bases, leaving 7 bases of the junction unmatched. The CDR3 DNA reads TGTGCCAGCAAATCGGGACTAGCGGTCGATGAGCAGTTCTTC. It codes for CASKSGLAVDEQFF.

V is TRBV30 and J is TRBJ2-5; D remains unclear. CDR3 length: 12 residues. Germline V CDR1 and CDR2: GTSNPN, SVGIG (reference sequence). The germline V and J ends were trimmed by 4 bases and 5 bases, with 11 bases remaining between them. The DNA for the CDR3 is TGTGCCTGGAACCCGTCCGGGGAGACCCAGTACTTC. This encodes CAWNPSGETQYF.

This chain uses TRBV7-3 with TRBJ2-1, with D possibly being TRBD2 (5 bases). CDR3 length equals 13 residues. V was trimmed by 3 bases and J by 5 bases, leaving 8 bases between them. CDR1 and CDR2 from the germline V gene are SGHTA and FQGTGA. This CDR3 reads CASSLGANNEQFF. In DNA form, the CDR3 reads TGTGCCAGCAGCTTGGGAGCCAACAATGAGCAGTTCTTC.

The V gene is TRBV27, the J gene TRBJ2-7, with D perhaps matching TRBD2 (6 bases). Germline CDR1 reads MNHEY; CDR2 reads SMNVEV (reference sequence). The CDR3 totals 15 residues. Trimming shortened V by 4 bases and J by 2 bases, and 15 bases separated the two germline ends. CDR3 coding DNA: TGTGCCAGCAGTTACCGAGGGACTCAGGCCTACGAGCAGTACTTC. Residues: CASSYRGTQAYEQYF.

This rearrangement joins TRBV19 to TRBJ2-4; TRBD2 aligns across 10 bases. The CDR3 is 15 residues long. Germline V gene lookup returns CDR1 LNHDA and CDR2 SQIVND (reference sequence). The trim removed 5 bases at V and 4 bases at J, leaving 5 bases unmatched. In DNA, the CDR3 is TGTGCCAGTAGTGTTACTAGCGGGGCTAAAAACATTCAGTACTTC. Its translation is CASSVTSGAKNIQYF.

The count of this clone is one. The gene calls are TRBV2 and TRBJ2-7, with 10 bases identical to TRBD1. The trim removed 6 bases at V and 6 bases at J, leaving 5 bases unmatched. The germline CDR1 and CDR2 sequences are SNHLY and FYNNEI. The CDR3 is made up of 13 amino acids. The CDR3 here is CASRATGGGEQYF. Written as DNA, the CDR3 is TGTGCCAGCAGGGCGACAGGGGGCGGCGAGCAGTACTTC.

This chain joins TRBV10-3 and TRBJ1-1, with 8 bases that match TRBD1. Germline CDR1 and CDR2: ENHRY and SYGVKD. Germline trimming cut 5 bases from V and 1 base from J; bases unmatched to any gene: 3. This CDR3 contains 14 residues. The CDR3 DNA sequence: TGTGCCATCAGTTGGACAGGGACGAACACTGAAGCTTTCTTT. Protein product: CAISWTGTNTEAFF.

The chain uses TRBV2 and TRBJ2-7, with D perhaps assigned TRBD1 or TRBD2 (5 bases each). The germline V gene encodes CDR1 SNHLY and CDR2 FYNNEI. The germline V and J ends were trimmed by 3 bases and 4 bases, with 10 bases remaining between them. The CDR3 totals 13 residues. CDR3 amino acids: CASSDGTPYEQYF. CDR3 in DNA: TGTGCCAGCAGTGACGGGACGCCATACGAGCAGTACTTC.

This chain links TRBV5-1 with TRBJ1-3, with 8 bases that match TRBD1. Germline-derived CDR1 and CDR2 are SGHRS and YFSETQ. Trimming cost V 0 bases and J 4 bases; bases outside gene matches: 9. The CDR3 contains 17 residues. Here the CDR3 DNA reads TGCGCCAGCAGCTTGGACTTTGGCAGGGGGCTCGGAAACACCATATATTTT. Amino acid sequence: CASSLDFGRGLGNTIYF. Complete variable domain (other parts from reference TRBV5-1 and TRBJ1-3): KAGVTQTPRYLIKTRGQQVTLSCSPISGHRSVSWYQQTPGQGLQFLFEYFSETQRNKGNFPGRFSGRQFSNSRSEMNVSTLELGDSALYLCASSLDFGRGLGNTIYFGEGSWLTVV.

Here the CDR3 DNA reads TGCGCCAGCAGCTTGGGGGCTGCCCAAGAGACCCAGTACTTC. Residues: CASSLGAAQETQYF. The chain has TRBV5-1 and TRBJ2-5; D remains ambiguous. Germline V gene sequence: CDR1 SGHRS, CDR2 YFSETQ. This CDR3 has 14 residues. Trimming removed 0 bases from V and 1 base from J, with 7 bases in between.

This chain uses TRBV30 with TRBJ2-3; 8 bases fit TRBD1. CDR1 is GTSNPN, CDR2 SVGIG, per germline (reference sequence). With V trimmed by 0 bases and J by 4 bases, 3 bases remained unmatched. CDR3 length equals 14 residues. In nucleotides, the CDR3 is TGTGCCTGGAGTGTACAGGGGGTGGCAGATACGCAGTATTTT. This encodes CAWSVQGVADTQYF.

The rearrangement links TRBV7-8 to TRBJ2-7; D ambiguous. Trimming removed 1 base from V and 0 bases from J, with 13 bases in between. The CDR3 totals 16 residues. The germline gives CDR1 SGHVS, CDR2 FQNEAQ. The CDR3 sequence: CASSLVTAIGSYEQYF. The CDR3 region has the DNA TGTGCCAGCAGCTTAGTTACAGCCATAGGCTCCTACGAGCAGTACTTC.

The CDR3 bases are TGTGCCAGCAGTTTAGCAGGGGCGACTAATGAAAAACTGTTTTTT. It specifies CASSLAGATNEKLFF. This rearrangement joins TRBV27 to TRBJ1-4; the D gene is possibly TRBD1 (6 bases). Trimming cost V 2 bases and J 2 bases, with 9 bases left between them. CDR3 size: 15 residues. The germline gives CDR1 MNHEY, CDR2 SMNVEV (reference sequence). The full variable domain, completed using reference TRBV27 and TRBJ1-4, is EAQVTQNPRYLITVTGKKLTVTCSQNMNHEYMSWYRQDPGLGLRQIYYSMNVEVTDKGDVPEGYKVSRKEKRNFPLILESPSPNQTSLYFCASSLAGATNEKLFFGSGTQLSVL.

This clone occurred once. This chain links TRBV5-4 with TRBJ2-7, with 14 nucleotides matching TRBD2. CDR1 and CDR2 from the germline V gene are SGHNT and YYREEE (reference sequence). The CDR3 consists of 17 residues. Trimming cost V 4 bases and J 4 bases; bases outside gene matches: 10. CDR3 coding DNA: TGTGCCAGCAGCACCGGACTAGCGGGAGGAGGAGGTTACGAGCAGTACTTC. Translated, it gives CASSTGLAGGGGYEQYF. Complete variable domain (other parts from reference TRBV5-4 and TRBJ2-7): ETGVTQSPTHLIKTRGQQVTLRCSSQSGHNTVSWYQQALGQGPQFIFQYYREEENGRGNFPPRFSGLQFPNYSSELNVNALELDDSALYLCASSTGLAGGGGYEQYFGPGTRLTVT.

The chain links TRBV6-5 to TRBJ1-5, with D maybe TRBD1 (5 bases). This CDR3 contains 14 residues. CDR1 and CDR2 from the germline V gene are MNHEY and SVGAGI. The ends were cut back, 7 bases at V and 6 bases at J, with 16 bases in the middle. The CDR3 nucleotides are TGTGCCAGCACCGGGGGAGGGTCGGGTCAGCCCCAGCATTTT. Translation gives CASTGGGSGQPQHF.

In DNA, the CDR3 is TGTGCCAGCAGCTTGGCGGGGTTAAAGTATGGCTACACCTTC. Its translation is CASSLAGLKYGYTF. The V gene is TRBV5-6, the J gene TRBJ1-2; D is undetermined. In germline, CDR1 is SGHDT, CDR2 YYEEEE. Trimming stripped 0 bases from V and 5 bases from J, with 11 bases between. CDR3 length equals 14 residues.

This sequence joins TRBV9 and TRBJ2-3, with D perhaps TRBD2 (5 bases). CDR1 and CDR2 from the germline V gene are SGDLS and YYNGEE. The CDR3 contains 18 residues. V was shortened by 4 bases and J by 2 bases, with 23 bases between the two germline ends. CDR3: CASSPGGPRGLNTDTQYF. The CDR3 coding sequence is TGTGCCAGCAGCCCCGGAGGCCCAAGAGGGCTAAACACAGATACGCAGTATTTT.

V usage is TRBV27 and J usage is TRBJ2-7; possible D gene TRBD1, 5 bases. Germline CDR1 MNHEY, CDR2 SMNVEV (reference sequence). The length of the CDR3 is 13 residues. V lost 4 bases and J 4 bases, leaving 11 bases between the germline ends. The DNA for the CDR3 is TGTGCCAGCAGTTCTAGAAGGGGATACGAGCAGTACTTC. Protein sequence: CASSSRRGYEQYF.

The chain carries TRBV7-9 and TRBJ2-2; tentative D call: TRBD1 (6 bases). Trimming pared 5 bases from V and 6 bases from J, leaving 13 bases between. The CDR3 length is 14 residues. The germline V gene has CDR1 SEHNR and CDR2 FQNEAQ (reference sequence). CDR3 residues: CASSTTQGPGELFF. The DNA for the CDR3 is TGTGCCAGCAGCACCACACAGGGCCCCGGGGAGCTGTTTTTT.